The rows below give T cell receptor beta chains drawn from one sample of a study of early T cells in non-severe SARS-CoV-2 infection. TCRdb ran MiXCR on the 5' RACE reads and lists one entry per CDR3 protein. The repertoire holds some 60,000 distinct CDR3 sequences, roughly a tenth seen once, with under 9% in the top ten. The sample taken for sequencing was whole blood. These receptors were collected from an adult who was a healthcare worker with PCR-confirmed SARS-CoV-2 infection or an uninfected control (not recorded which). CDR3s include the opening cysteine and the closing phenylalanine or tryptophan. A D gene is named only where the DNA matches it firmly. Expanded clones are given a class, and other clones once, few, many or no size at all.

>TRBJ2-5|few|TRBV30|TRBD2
CAWKPGLAYQETQYF
TGTGCCTGGAAACCGGGACTAGCGTACCAAGAGACCCAGTACTTC
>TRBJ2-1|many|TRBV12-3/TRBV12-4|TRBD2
CASSLVLRVREGYNEQFF
TGTGCCAGCAGTTTAGTTCTGAGGGTCAGGGAGGGTTACAATGAGCAGTTCTTC
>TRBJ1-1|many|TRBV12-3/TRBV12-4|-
CASSSQGGLKAFF
TGTGCCAGCAGTTCACAGGGAGGCCTAAAAGCTTTCTTT
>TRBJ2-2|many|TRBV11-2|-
CASSLETGANTGELFF
TGTGCCAGCAGCTTAGAGACAGGAGCTAACACCGGGGAGCTGTTTTTT
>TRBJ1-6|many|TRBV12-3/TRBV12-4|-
CASSALGSPLHF
TGTGCCAGCAGTGCCCTGGGGTCACCCCTCCACTTT
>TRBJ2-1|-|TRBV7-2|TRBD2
CASKPGLALNEQFF
TGTGCCAGCAAACCGGGACTAGCTCTCAATGAGCAGTTCTTC
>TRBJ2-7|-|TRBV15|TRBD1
CATSRDLGTAYEQYF
TGTGCCACCAGCAGAGATCTCGGGACAGCTTACGAGCAGTACTTC
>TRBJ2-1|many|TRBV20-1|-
CSAIRGPPGNEQFF
TGCAGTGCGATCAGAGGGCCGCCGGGGAATGAGCAGTTCTTC
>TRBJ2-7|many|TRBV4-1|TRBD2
CASSQDRGGSLYEQYF
TGCGCCAGCAGCCAAGATCGCGGCGGGAGTCTCTACGAGCAGTACTTC
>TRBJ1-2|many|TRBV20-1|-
CSARWGSYGYTF
TGCAGTGCTAGGTGGGGAAGCTATGGCTACACCTTC
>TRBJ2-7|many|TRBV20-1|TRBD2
CSAVSGSYEQYF
TGCAGTGCTGTCAGCGGGAGTTACGAGCAGTACTTC
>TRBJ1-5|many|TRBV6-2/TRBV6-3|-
CASSALGRGDQPQHF
TGTGCCAGCAGCGCTTTGGGTAGGGGGGATCAGCCCCAGCATTTT
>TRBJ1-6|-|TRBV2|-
CASSFNSPLHF
TGTGCCAGCAGTTTTAATTCACCCCTCCACTTT
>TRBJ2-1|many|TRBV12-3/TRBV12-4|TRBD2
CASSQLASGGFSGEQFF
TGTGCCAGCTCACAACTAGCTTCGGGGGGGTTTTCGGGTGAGCAGTTCTTC
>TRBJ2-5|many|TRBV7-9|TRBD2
CASSWSLAGIQETQYF
TGTGCCAGCAGCTGGAGTCTAGCGGGAATACAAGAGACCCAGTACTTC
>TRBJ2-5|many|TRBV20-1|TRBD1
CSASTGGQETQYF
TGCAGTGCTAGCACAGGGGGCCAAGAGACCCAGTACTTC
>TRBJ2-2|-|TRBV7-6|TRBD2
CASSWPSGIGTGELFF
TGTGCCAGCAGCTGGCCTAGCGGGATAGGCACCGGGGAGCTGTTTTTT
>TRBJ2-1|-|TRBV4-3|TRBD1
CASSQDPQGAQYYGYNEQFF
TGCGCCAGCAGCCAAGACCCTCAGGGGGCCCAGTATTATGGCTACAATGAGCAGTTCTTC
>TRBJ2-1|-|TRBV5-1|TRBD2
CASSLGAGELYNEQFF
TGCGCCAGCAGCTTGGGTGCGGGAGAACTCTACAATGAGCAGTTCTTC
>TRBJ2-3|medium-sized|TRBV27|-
CASSLRDHTDTQYF
TGTGCCAGCAGTTTAAGGGATCACACAGATACGCAGTATTTT
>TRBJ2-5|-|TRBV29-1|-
CSARTYPQETQYF
TGCAGCGCCAGGACCTACCCCCAAGAGACCCAGTACTTC
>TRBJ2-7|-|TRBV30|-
CAWSGNYEQYF
TGTGCCTGGAGTGGGAACTACGAGCAGTACTTC
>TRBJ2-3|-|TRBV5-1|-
CASSLVSNTDTQYF
TGCGCCAGCAGCTTGGTTTCTAACACAGATACGCAGTATTTT
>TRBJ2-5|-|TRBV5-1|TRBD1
CASSLTGMHETQYF
TGCGCCAGCAGCCTGACAGGGATGCACGAGACCCAGTACTTC
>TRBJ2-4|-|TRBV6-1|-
CASSVLATSLIQYF
TGTGCCAGCAGTGTCCTAGCGACGTCTTTGATTCAGTACTTC
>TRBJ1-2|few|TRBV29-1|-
CSVVWGQRGYTF
TGCAGCGTTGTGTGGGGGCAGCGGGGCTACACCTTC
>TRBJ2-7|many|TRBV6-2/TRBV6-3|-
CASAGGTPYEQYF
TGTGCCAGCGCTGGGGGCACCCCCTACGAGCAGTACTTC
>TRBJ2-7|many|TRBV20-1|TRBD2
CSARSGGNEQYF
TGCAGTGCTAGATCCGGGGGGAACGAGCAGTACTTC
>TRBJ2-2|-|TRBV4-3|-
CASSQEENRPLNTGELFF
TGCGCCAGCAGCCAAGAAGAGAACAGGCCTCTTAACACCGGGGAGCTGTTTTTT
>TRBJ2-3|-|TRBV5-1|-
CASSLTGSSTDTQYF
TGCGCCAGCAGCTTGACGGGATCCAGCACAGATACGCAGTATTTT
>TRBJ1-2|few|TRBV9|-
CASSVDNYGYTF
TGTGCCAGCAGCGTAGACAACTATGGCTACACCTTC
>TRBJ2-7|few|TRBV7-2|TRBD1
CASSSYRQGNEQYF
TGTGCCAGCAGCTCCTACCGACAGGGGAACGAGCAGTACTTC
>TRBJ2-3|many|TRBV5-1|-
CASSSRARETDTQYF
TGCGCCAGCAGCTCCCGGGCCAGGGAGACAGATACGCAGTATTTT
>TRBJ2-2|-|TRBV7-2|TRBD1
CASSGQGRGELFF
TGTGCCAGCAGCGGACAGGGGCGGGGGGAGCTGTTTTTT
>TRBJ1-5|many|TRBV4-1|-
CASSQVGQPNQPQHF
TGCGCCAGCAGCCAAGTCGGTCAGCCTAATCAGCCCCAGCATTTT
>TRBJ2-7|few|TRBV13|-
CASSIGQSAYEQYF
TGTGCCAGCAGCATCGGACAGTCGGCCTACGAGCAGTACTTC
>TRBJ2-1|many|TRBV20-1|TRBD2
CSAPISGRAGEQFF
TGCAGTGCGCCTATAAGCGGGAGGGCCGGTGAGCAGTTCTTC
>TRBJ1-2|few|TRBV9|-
CASSVSVEVFRGGDGYTF
TGTGCCAGCAGCGTATCCGTAGAGGTTTTCAGGGGCGGGGATGGCTACACCTTC
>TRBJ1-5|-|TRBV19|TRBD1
CASSQRDSGYNQPQHF
TGTGCCAGTAGCCAACGGGACAGTGGGTACAATCAGCCCCAGCATTTT
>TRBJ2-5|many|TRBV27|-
CASSFRSVETQYF
TGTGCCAGCAGTTTTCGAAGCGTTGAGACCCAGTACTTC
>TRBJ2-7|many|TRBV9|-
CASSVAPGYEQYF
TGTGCCAGCAGCGTAGCCCCGGGTTACGAGCAGTACTTC
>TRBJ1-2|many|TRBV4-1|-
CASSQVPTANYGYTF
TGCGCCAGCAGCCAAGTACCGACGGCGAACTATGGCTACACCTTC
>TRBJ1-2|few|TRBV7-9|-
CASSSSAMGYTF
TGTGCCAGCAGCTCCTCGGCTATGGGCTACACCTTC
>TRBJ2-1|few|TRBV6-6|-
CASSYSNEQFF
TGTGCCAGCAGTTACTCGAATGAGCAGTTCTTC
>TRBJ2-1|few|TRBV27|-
CASRDYTGPYNEQFF
TGTGCCAGCAGAGACTATACAGGGCCCTACAATGAGCAGTTCTTC
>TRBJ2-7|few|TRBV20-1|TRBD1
CSANRGQTYEQYF
TGCAGTGCAAACAGGGGGCAGACCTACGAGCAGTACTTC
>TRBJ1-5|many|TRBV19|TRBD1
CASRLGQGGNQPQHF
TGTGCCAGTAGACTCGGACAGGGTGGCAATCAGCCCCAGCATTTT
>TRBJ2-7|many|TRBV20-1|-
CSAPSSSYEQYF
TGCAGTGCTCCGTCGAGCTCCTACGAGCAGTACTTC
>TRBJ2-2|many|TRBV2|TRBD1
CASRDRGVNTGELFF
TGTGCCAGCAGGGACAGGGGGGTGAACACCGGGGAGCTGTTTTTT
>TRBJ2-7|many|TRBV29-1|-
CSVAQASSYEQYF
TGCAGCGTTGCTCAGGCAAGCTCCTACGAGCAGTACTTC
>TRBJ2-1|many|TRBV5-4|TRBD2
CASSPGGNNEQFF
TGTGCCAGCAGCCCGGGGGGAAATAATGAGCAGTTCTTC